The 22 T cell receptor beta chains below all came from one sample that was sequenced in a study of graft-versus-host responses after intestinal transplantation. Sequencing used immunoSEQ multiplex PCR; TCRdb keeps in-frame clones, though not all of them. The data contain about 4,500 clones, 76% of them singletons. Lamina propria and intraepithelial lymphocytes were released by processing graft tissue. This sample comprised ileum tissue, obtained around 340 days after intestinal transplantation. The receptors here all came from a human patient who received an intestinal transplant, so some T cells may come from the graft donor.

This rearrangement joins TRBV25-1 to TRBJ2-1; D gene ambiguous. CDR1 MGHDK and CDR2 SYGVNS come from the germline V gene. CDR3 length equals 11 residues. Trimming took 7 bases from V and 10 from J, leaving 11 bases between them. In nucleotides, the CDR3 is TGTGCCAGCACTAGAGGCCGGGAGCAGTTCTTC. This codes for CASTRGREQFF.

The chain couples TRBV19 to TRBJ2-4, with D unresolved. V was shortened by 7 bases and J by 5 bases, with 18 bases between the two germline ends. Germline V lookup: CDR1 LNHDA, CDR2 SQIVND (reference sequence). The CDR3 consists of 15 residues. The chain's CDR3 is CASTGDGQHQNIQYF. In DNA, the CDR3 is TGTGCCAGTACCGGAGACGGCCAACACCAAAACATTCAGTACTTC.

In its sample, this clone was seen a few times. The chain recombines TRBV7-9 with TRBJ2-7; a weak D match, TRBD2 (6 bases). The V and J ends lost 6 bases and 0 bases respectively, with 12 bases between them. The CDR3 runs 14 residues. Germline CDR1 reads SEHNR; CDR2 reads FQNEAQ (reference sequence). CDR3 nucleotide sequence: TGTGCCAGCAGACCGGGGGTATCCTCCTACGAGCAGTACTTC. Amino acids: CASRPGVSSYEQYF.

The genes are TRBV5-1 and TRBJ1-3, with D possibly being TRBD1 (6 bases). V was pared by 3 bases and J by 0 bases, with 13 bases between. CDR1 and CDR2 from the germline V gene are SGHRS and YFSETQ. There are 16 residues in the CDR3. CDR3 bases: TGCGCCAGCAGCTCGGATTTCAGGGGCTCTGGAAACACCATATATTTT. Protein sequence: CASSSDFRGSGNTIYF.

This clone came up a few times. Different DNA sequences within this sample yield the same CDR3. For the CDR3, the DNA is TGTGCTAGCGGGGCTAGCGGGAGGTATGAGCAGTTCTTC. Translating it yields CASGASGRYEQFF. The genes are TRBV28 and TRBJ2-1, with TRBD2 matching 11 bases. The germline V gene encodes CDR1 MDHEN and CDR2 SYDVKM. The CDR3 is made up of 13 amino acids.

Concerning this clone itself: Compared with germline, one end of the junction differs, possibly owing to a read error. The V gene is TRBV2, the J gene TRBJ2-3; D not certain. Germline CDR1 and CDR2: SNHLY and FYNNEI. The CDR3 loop spans 16 amino acids. The CDR3, as DNA: TGTGCCGGCAGTGGTGAGGTGATGACTAGCACAGATACGCAGTATTTT. It is translated as CAGSGEVMTSTDTQYF.

The rearrangement links TRBV7-2 to TRBJ1-1, with D possibly TRBD1 on 5 matching bases. Looked up from germline, CDR1 is SGHTA and CDR2 is FQGNSA. The CDR3 sequence is 12 residues long. The V end was cut by 1 base, the J end by 11 bases, with 11 bases between. For the CDR3, the DNA is TGTGCCAGCAGCTTAGGGGTCAGGGCGGCTTTCTTT. Translating gives CASSLGVRAAFF.

About this clone: Other DNA sequences within the sample encode an identical CDR3. The V and J genes are TRBV4-1 and TRBJ2-7; a possible D gene is TRBD2 (6 bases). The V and J ends lost 4 bases and 2 bases respectively, with 15 bases between them. Germline V gene lookup returns CDR1 MGHRA and CDR2 YSYEKL. This CDR3 is 15 amino acids long. This CDR3 reads CASSRLLAPAYEQYF. The CDR3 region has the DNA TGCGCCAGCAGCCGCCTACTAGCCCCGGCCTACGAGCAGTACTTC.

V gene TRBV4-2 combines with J gene TRBJ2-7, with a weak D call TRBD2 (5 bases). This CDR3 spans 16 amino acids. Between the trimmed V and J ends, which lost 0 bases and 1 base, there was a span of 13 bases. Germline CDR1 reads LGHNA; CDR2 reads YNFKEQ. CDR3 protein: CASSQELAGPSYEQYF. In DNA form, the CDR3 reads TGTGCCAGCAGCCAAGAGCTGGCGGGTCCTTCCTACGAGCAGTACTTC.

This clone turned up a few times. This rearrangement joins TRBV5-1 to TRBJ1-2, with a possible D match to TRBD1 (5 bases). This CDR3 spans 14 amino acids. V lost 4 bases to trimming and J lost 10 bases, with 20 bases between them. CDR1 is SGHRS and CDR2 is YFSETQ in the germline V gene. The DNA for the CDR3 is TGCGCCAGCAGCAGGGGTGACGTCTCCACGGACTACACCTTC. It is translated as CASSRGDVSTDYTF.

The CDR3 DNA reads TGTGCCAGCTCACCATCCAATCAGGGTGGGCTAGCCAAAAACATTCAGTACTTC. Protein: CASSPSNQGGLAKNIQYF. V is TRBV18 and J is TRBJ2-4, with D possibly being TRBD1 (5 bases). The V end lost 2 bases, the J end lost 0 bases, and 17 bases lay between the germline ends. This CDR3 spans 18 amino acids. Germline V gives CDR1 KGHSH, CDR2 LQKENI.

The chain joins TRBV7-9 to TRBJ2-5, with a weak D call TRBD2 (6 bases). This CDR3 has 14 residues. Germline lookup yields CDR1 SEHNR and CDR2 FQNEAQ (reference sequence). V was trimmed by 5 bases and J by 2 bases, leaving 12 bases between them. CDR3: CASSPPGGQETQYF. The CDR3 DNA is TGTGCCAGCAGCCCCCCTGGAGGGCAAGAGACCCAGTACTTC.

The rearrangement joins TRBV9 to TRBJ1-2, with D perhaps TRBD1 (6 bases). The V and J ends lost 0 bases and 10 bases respectively, with 13 bases between them. The CDR3 extends over 13 amino acids. CDR1 SGDLS and CDR2 YYNGEE come from the germline V gene. The CDR3 nucleotides are TGTGCCAGCAGCGTAGCTTTCGACAGGAACTACACCTTC. Protein sequence: CASSVAFDRNYTF.

The chain is built from TRBV27 and TRBJ2-1, with a possible D match to TRBD2 (6 bases). Germline lookup yields CDR1 MNHEY and CDR2 SMNVEV (reference sequence). This CDR3 comprises 14 residues. V gave up 2 bases and J gave up 9 bases, with 14 bases separating them. CDR3 amino acids: CASSLGGALSEQFF. CDR3 sequence (DNA): TGTGCCAGCAGTTTAGGAGGGGCGTTATCTGAGCAGTTCTTC.

This clone has just a few counts. This sample also contains other DNA sequences that code for the same CDR3. The chain joins TRBV5-1 to TRBJ2-7; possibly TRBD1 for D (6 bases). The CDR3 contains 12 residues. CDR1 is SGHRS and CDR2 is YFSETQ in the germline V gene. V was shortened by 0 bases and J by 6 bases, with 7 bases between the two germline ends. The DNA of the CDR3 is TGCGCCAGCAGCTTGGAAGGGGGCGAGCAGTACTTC. Its translation: CASSLEGGEQYF.

The CDR3: CASSESGVSGNTIYF. In DNA form, the CDR3 reads TGCGCCAGCAGTGAGTCAGGGGTCTCTGGAAACACCATATATTTT. V is TRBV10-1 and J is TRBJ1-3, with D possibly matching TRBD1 (5 bases). The CDR3 consists of 15 residues. CDR1 is WNHNN, CDR2 SYGVQD, per germline (reference sequence). The ends were cut back, 0 bases at V and 0 bases at J, with 6 bases in the middle.

The chain links TRBV2 to TRBJ1-4, with TRBD1 matching 8 bases. Germline values: CDR1 SNHLY, CDR2 FYNNEI. The CDR3 has 14 amino acids. The V gene end was trimmed by 7 bases and the J gene end by 8 bases; junction bases not matched to a gene: 9. In DNA form, the CDR3 reads TGTGCCAGCAACCAGGGGGCCTCGGGCGAAAAACTGTTTTTT. Protein sequence: CASNQGASGEKLFF.

CDR3 loop: CASSGGLSYEQYF. As DNA, the CDR3 is TGTGCCAGCAGTGGGGGACTTTCCTACGAGCAGTACTTC. The J gene is TRBJ2-7, the V gene TRBV2; TRBD2 is a possible D gene (6 bases). The germline V and J ends were trimmed by 4 bases and 1 base, with 8 bases remaining between them. The CDR3 is 13 residues long. From germline, CDR1 is SNHLY and CDR2 FYNNEI. The complete variable domain, with remaining parts taken from reference TRBV2 and TRBJ2-7, reads EPEVTQTPSHQVTQMGQEVILRCVPISNHLYFYWYRQILGQKVEFLVSFYNNEISEKSEIFDDQFSVERPDGSNFTLKIRSTKLEDSAMYFCASSGGLSYEQYFGPGTRLTVT.

The chain employs TRBV4-1 and TRBJ1-6, with 7 positions matching TRBD1. The CDR3 is 17 amino acids. The V gene's germline CDR1 is MGHRA and CDR2 YSYEKL. The J segment lost 7 bases and the V segment lost 1 base, leaving 10 bases of the junction unmatched. The CDR3 bases are TGCGCCAGCAGCCAAGCAGATGAACAGGGGTGGAATTCACCCCTCCACTTT. Translating gives CASSQADEQGWNSPLHF.

This chain connects TRBV5-6 to TRBJ1-3, with a possible D match to TRBD1 (6 bases). The CDR3 is 13 residues long. Germline values: CDR1 SGHDT, CDR2 YYEEEE. Trimming left V 2 bases short and J 4 bases short, with 7 bases between. Written as DNA, the CDR3 is TGTGCCAGCAGCTTCACAGGGGGAAACACCATATATTTT. Translated: CASSFTGGNTIYF.

The rearrangement links TRBV6-1 to TRBJ2-6; D is uncertain. The V gene lost 5 bases and the J gene lost 2 bases, with 10 bases spanning the gap. The CDR3 length is 15 residues. The germline V gene encodes CDR1 MNHNS and CDR2 SASEGT. CDR3: CASSLSGTGANVLTF. The DNA of the CDR3 is TGTGCCAGCAGTTTAAGTGGCACTGGGGCCAACGTCCTGACTTTC.

The J gene is TRBJ2-1, the V gene TRBV6-5, with 7 positions matching TRBD2. J was trimmed by 5 bases and V by 4 bases; bases with no gene match: 5. The CDR3 covers 14 residues. CDR1 is MNHEY and CDR2 is SVGAGI in the germline V gene. The CDR3 reads CASSFAGAHNEQFF. The CDR3, as DNA: TGTGCCAGCAGTTTTGCGGGAGCTCACAATGAGCAGTTCTTC.